There are a few counts of the clone carrying this T cell receptor delta chain. Its antigen is not identified. The TCRdb protein comes from a much larger clone and disagrees with this DNA's translation at residue 2, likely due to a read error; the protein given here is derived from the DNA. Gammadelta T cells were flow-sorted from PBMC into Vgamma9/Vdelta2+ and Vdelta2-negative populations for bulk analysis. The data belong to a study of γδ T cells in repeated Plasmodium falciparum infection. Study-wide background: Samples were taken at baseline, before some infections, and 21 days after each.

Sequencing covered both gamma and delta TCR chains per sample. TCRdb re-called clones from the multiplex PCR reads using CATT. The sample shows tens of thousands of delta-chain clones, over 0.9% of them seen only once. CDR3 size: 15 residues. Germline V gives CDR1 TSWWSYY, CDR2 QGS. The study, taken as a whole, reports: Vdelta2-negative gammadelta repertoires appeared less diverse and less shared in Malian than Australian children.

V gene TRDV1 combines with J gene TRDJ1; the D gene is possibly TRDD3 (6 bases). The specimen was gamma-delta T cells from blood. The TCR was taken from a pool of human donors (malaria-infected and uninfected, not separated). The CDR3 reads CSLGLPWGNTDKLIF. DNA for the CDR3: TGTTCTCTTGGGCTTCCCTGGGGTAACACCGATAAACTCATCTTT.